This T cell receptor beta chain was retrieved from a study of T cells after yellow fever vaccination. Study-level results: Subsequent to the booster, the majority of primary-vaccination clones reappeared (96% CD4, roughly 90% CD8).

Production of TCR cDNA was by 5'RACE template switching, which also added a universal primer site and UMIs. TCRdb passed the 5' RACE reads through MiXCR, listing each CDR3 protein once. The data show a few hundred thousand distinct CDR3 sequences, with around 20% seen just once and 15% to 20% held by the top ten. This clonotype was seen a few times. The target antigen is unknown. This CDR3 has 15 amino acids. The germline V gene has CDR1 MNHEY and CDR2 SVGEGT. V gave up 5 bases and J gave up 2 bases; unmatched junction bases: 7. The chain recombines TRBV6-2 or TRBV6-3 with TRBJ2-3; 7 bases are a match to TRBD1. The sequencing used PBMCs, collected before the yellow fever booster vaccination. The receptor's source is a man aged 18 to 35 who received the YFV17D yellow fever vaccine. The CDR3 sequence: CASSPPDRDTDTQYF. CDR3 DNA sequence: TGTGCCAGCAGTCCCCCCGACAGGGACACAGATACGCAGTATTTT.